This entry lists 17 T cell receptor beta chains sequenced from one sample in a study of T-cell reconstitution after alpha-beta-depleted transplantation in children. Unique molecular identifiers were incorporated during preparation of the TCRbeta library. Via MiXCR, TCRdb re-called the PCR reads, giving one row per CDR3 protein. The data contain under 750,000 distinct CDR3 sequences, 23% of them seen just once; the ten biggest clones take up approximately 14%. The sample here was PBMCs, mostly from graft donor cells, taken 360 days after TCRalphabeta/CD19-depleted stem cell transplant. Receptors were obtained from a boy younger than two who had a stem cell transplant for acute myeloid leukemia, so the T cells may come from the graft donor.

Many counts were recorded for this clonotype. This sequence joins TRBV14 and TRBJ1-4; D is undetermined. The V end lost 0 bases, the J end lost 3 bases, and 11 bases lay between the germline ends. Germline V lookup: CDR1 SGHDN, CDR2 FVKESK. The CDR3 sequence is 16 residues long. The CDR3 loop reads CASSQDRPTPNEKLFF. The CDR3, as DNA: TGTGCCAGCAGCCAAGACCGACCGACTCCTAATGAAAAACTGTTTTTT.

This clonotype was detected only a few times. CDR3 DNA: TGTGCCAGCGCGAGCTCTGGGGCCAACGTCCTGACTTTC. It codes for CASASSGANVLTF. The V gene is TRBV19, the J gene TRBJ2-6; no reliable D call. The CDR3 covers 13 residues. The V end lost 9 bases, the J end lost 0 bases, and 6 bases lay between the germline ends. Germline-derived CDR1 and CDR2 are LNHDA and SQIVND (reference sequence).

In its sample, this clonotype was seen once. The gene calls are TRBV5-1 and TRBJ1-2; perhaps TRBD1 as D (5 bases). Trimming stripped 7 bases from V and 8 bases from J, with 21 bases between. The CDR3 consists of 14 residues. The germline V gene has CDR1 SGHRS and CDR2 YFSETQ. This CDR3 is CASGTGDDRNGYTF. CDR3 sequence (DNA): TGCGCCAGCGGTACCGGCGACGACAGAAACGGCTACACCTTC. Based on the CDR3 plus reference TRBV5-1 and TRBJ1-2, the full variable domain is KAGVTQTPRYLIKTRGQQVTLSCSPISGHRSVSWYQQTPGQGLQFLFEYFSETQRNKGNFPGRFSGRQFSNSRSEMNVSTLELGDSALYLCASGTGDDRNGYTFGSGTRLTVV.

A note on this clonotype: The final CDR3 position lacks the conserved phenylalanine or tryptophan, pointing to a likely read error. The limits of the CDR3 on the DNA are not certain, so only TCRdb's listed CDR3 is given. The CDR3 loop is CATSRGSGTGIDL. The chain has TRBV15 and TRBJ2-1; TRBD1, as called in the table, went unchecked against the DNA. Germline CDR1 is LNHNV and CDR2 is YYDKDF (reference sequence). The CDR3 has 13 residues if both end residues are counted.

Many counts were recorded for this clonotype. The CDR3 DNA follows: TGCAGTGCGAGGACTATCCCCGCTGCCAAAAACATTCAGTACTTC. Its protein product is CSARTIPAAKNIQYF. This rearrangement joins TRBV20-1 to TRBJ2-4, with D possibly matching TRBD2 (6 bases). The CDR3 covers 15 residues. Germline V CDR1 and CDR2: DFQATT, SNEGSKA (reference sequence). Trimming removed 6 bases at V and 1 base at J, with 16 bases between.

This clonotype was picked up a small number of times. This CDR3 is CAISAGISSYNEQFF. CDR3 coding DNA: TGTGCCATCAGTGCAGGGATTAGCTCCTACAATGAGCAGTTCTTC. This chain links TRBV10-3 with TRBJ2-1, with a weak D call TRBD1 (5 bases). CDR1 and CDR2 (germline): ENHRY, SYGVKD. The CDR3 is 15 amino acids. With 4 bases removed from V and 0 bases from J, the gap between germline ends came to 10 bases.

The table lists this clonotype with many counts. The rearrangement joins TRBV5-1 to TRBJ2-1; D perhaps matches TRBD2 (6 bases). Trimming cost V 5 bases and J 2 bases, with 14 bases left between them. CDR1 and CDR2 from the germline V gene are SGHRS and YFSETQ. The CDR3 length is 15 residues. In DNA, the CDR3 is TGCGCCAGCAGACCTACTAGCCAAGCCTACAATGAGCAGTTCTTC. It is translated as CASRPTSQAYNEQFF.

The chain joins TRBV12-3 or TRBV12-4 to TRBJ2-3; tentative D call: TRBD2 (5 bases). Trimming left V 0 bases short and J 2 bases short, with 12 bases between. CDR3 size: 16 residues. CDR3 nucleotides: TGTGCCAGCAGTTTAGCCGAGAGCGGCCCCACAGATACGCAGTATTTT. Translation gives CASSLAESGPTDTQYF.

This clonotype has only a few counts. This chain joins TRBV28 and TRBJ1-1; 11 bases line up with TRBD1. Germline V lookup: CDR1 MDHEN, CDR2 SYDVKM. This CDR3 is built from 15 residues. Trimming took 5 bases from V and 4 from J; bases not matched to a gene: 6. As DNA, the CDR3 is TGTGCCAGCAGTCTAACCGGGACAGGGGGCACTGAAGCTTTCTTT. This codes for CASSLTGTGGTEAFF. Full variable domain (missing parts from reference TRBV28 and TRBJ1-1): DVKVTQSSRYLVKRTGEKVFLECVQDMDHENMFWYRQDPGLGLRLIYFSYDVKMKEKGDIPEGYSVSREKKERFSLILESASTNQTSMYLCASSLTGTGGTEAFFGQGTRLTVV.

The chain carries TRBV12-3 or TRBV12-4 and TRBJ2-5; TRBD2 might be the D (7 bases). Trimming pared 2 bases from V and 9 bases from J, leaving 16 bases between. This CDR3 comprises 14 residues. CDR3 coding DNA: TGTGCCAGCAGTTTATACGGGGGGCAGAGCGCCCAGTACTTC. Translated: CASSLYGGQSAQYF.

The V and J genes are TRBV20-1 and TRBJ2-3, with TRBD2 matching 10 bases. The V gene's germline CDR1 is DFQATT and CDR2 SNEGSKA (reference sequence). CDR3 length: 14 amino acids. V gave up 5 bases and J gave up 3 bases; unmatched junction bases: 5. The CDR3 protein is CSAPQLAGTDTQYF. In DNA form, the CDR3 reads TGCAGTGCTCCCCAACTAGCGGGGACAGATACGCAGTATTTT.

This clonotype was counted only a few times. CDR3 amino acids: CSVGTRGPNQPQHF. Here the CDR3 DNA reads TGCAGCGTTGGGACCAGGGGGCCCAATCAGCCCCAGCATTTT. This chain connects TRBV29-1 to TRBJ1-5, with TRBD1 identical over 8 bases. CDR3 length equals 14 residues. Germline trimming cut 4 bases from V and 3 bases from J; bases unmatched to any gene: 5. Germline CDR1 is SQVTM and CDR2 is ANQGSEA.

V and J are TRBV20-1 and TRBJ2-5, with TRBD2 matching over 7 bases. The J segment lost 3 bases and the V segment lost 3 bases, leaving 1 base of the junction unmatched. CDR3 length: 12 residues. Germline lookup yields CDR1 DFQATT and CDR2 SNEGSKA (reference sequence). Here the CDR3 reads CSASRGEETQYF. CDR3 nucleotides: TGCAGTGCTAGCCGGGGGGAAGAGACCCAGTACTTC.

Concerning this clonotype itself: Possible read error: a much larger clone is one base away. The V and J genes are TRBV12-3 or TRBV12-4 and TRBJ1-5, with a possible D match to TRBD1 (5 bases). The CDR3 is 14 residues long. The DNA for the CDR3 is TGTTCCAGCAGTTTAAGGGGATTCAATCAGCCCCAGCATTTT. This codes for CSSSLRGFNQPQHF.

The table lists this clonotype with a few counts. Written as DNA, the CDR3 is TGTGCCAGCAGCCTCGGGGACACTTTTTCCTACGAGCAGTACTTC. Translated, it gives CASSLGDTFSYEQYF. The chain recombines TRBV6-1 with TRBJ2-7; D might be TRBD1 (6 bases). Looked up from germline, CDR1 is MNHNS and CDR2 is SASEGT. With 6 bases removed from V and 1 base from J, the gap between germline ends came to 16 bases. The CDR3 loop spans 15 amino acids.

This clonotype appeared a few times. The gene calls are TRBV15 and TRBJ2-3, with D possibly TRBD1 on 6 matching bases. This CDR3 region has 13 residues. The germline V gene encodes CDR1 LNHNV and CDR2 YYDKDF (reference sequence). Deletions cut 4 bases from V and 6 bases from J, with 11 bases between. The CDR3 DNA follows: TGTGCCACCAGCACACAGGGTAAGGATACGCAGTATTTT. Translated, it gives CATSTQGKDTQYF. Variable domain in full (rest from reference TRBV15 and TRBJ2-3): DAMVIQNPRYQVTQFGKPVTLSCSQTLNHNVMYWYQQKSSQAPKLLFHYYDKDFNNEADTPDNFQSRRPNTSFCFLDIRSPGLGDTAMYLCATSTQGKDTQYFGPGTRLTVL.

The chain has TRBV7-9 and TRBJ1-3, with D unresolved. The V and J ends lost 6 bases and 5 bases respectively, with 5 bases between them. The CDR3 sequence is 11 residues long. CDR1 and CDR2 (germline): SEHNR, FQNEAQ (reference sequence). CDR3 sequence (DNA): TGTGCCAGCAGGTCCCGAAACACCATATATTTT. Residues: CASRSRNTIYF.